This TCR beta chain was retrieved from a study of early stage breast cancer tumors. Study results and caveats: Chain pairing and CD4, CD8 or FOXP3 expression were not captured. Tumors had approximately 2.6-fold higher T cell density and higher clonality than adjacent normal breast tissue.

Some clones are missing from TCRdb's copy, which holds only in-frame ones; the method was immunoSEQ multiplex PCR. The table records about 51,000 clones, 78% of them present only once. For this clone: Its antigen remains unidentified.

The CDR3 totals 14 residues. The germline CDR1 and CDR2 sequences are LNHNV and YYDKDF (reference sequence). V dropped 2 bases and J dropped 0 bases, with 7 bases sitting between them. The specimen sequenced was blood. The origin of this receptor is a person aged 40-50 years with breast cancer. The chain is built from TRBV15 and TRBJ1-1; D unclear. The CDR3 coding sequence is TGTGCCACCAGCAGAAACCGCCTGAACACTGAAGCTTTCTTT. Encoded protein: CATSRNRLNTEAFF.